These 30 T cell receptor beta chains came from one sample sequenced in a study of blood T cell repertoires in COVID-19. TCRdb's table, derived via immunoSEQ multiplex PCR, lists solely in-frame clones and lacks some. Among roughly 120,000 clones, about 83% were seen once, and the ten largest hold about 5.4%. The sequenced material came from peripheral blood. The receptors here all came from a human donor in a cohort sampled during active COVID-19.

The chain couples TRBV29-1 to TRBJ2-2; 8 bases line up with TRBD2. The germline CDR1 and CDR2 sequences are SQVTM and ANQGSEA. Trimming took 6 bases from V and 1 from J; bases not matched to a gene: 4. This CDR3 contains 14 residues. This CDR3 reads CSVPGRENTGELFF. The CDR3 DNA follows: TGCAGCGTCCCCGGGAGGGAGAACACCGGGGAGCTGTTTTTT.

The chain uses TRBV3-1 (or the pseudogene TRBV3-2) and TRBJ2-7; 8 nucleotides agree with TRBD2. Looked up from germline, CDR1 is LGHDT and CDR2 is YNNKEL (reference sequence). The CDR3 is made up of 14 amino acids. Trimming took 1 base from V and 7 from J; bases not matched to a gene: 6. CDR3 region: CASSQGAGDREQYF. Written as DNA, the CDR3 is TGTGCCAGCAGCCAAGGAGCGGGGGATCGGGAGCAGTACTTC.

The V and J genes are TRBV12-3 or TRBV12-4 and TRBJ1-1; 7 positions agree with TRBD1. This CDR3 is 12 amino acids long. V dropped 3 bases and J dropped 8; count of bases not matched to a gene: 3. The CDR3 bases are TGTGCCAGCAGTTTCGACAGGGCCGAAGCTTTCTTT. This gives the protein CASSFDRAEAFF.

V gene TRBV3-1 (or the pseudogene TRBV3-2) combines with J gene TRBJ1-5, with unresolved D. Trimming stripped 4 bases from V and 5 bases from J, with 6 bases between. Germline CDR1 LGHDT, CDR2 YNNKEL (reference sequence). CDR3 length equals 12 residues. The CDR3 DNA reads as TGTGCCAGCAGCCTTTCCGATCAGCCCCAGCATTTT. Protein: CASSLSDQPQHF.

The V gene is TRBV6-5, the J gene TRBJ2-3, with 10 bases identical to TRBD2. Germline values: CDR1 MNHEY, CDR2 SVGAGI. The V segment lost 6 bases and the J segment 0 bases; nucleotides outside the gene matches: 0. This CDR3 spans 14 amino acids. The CDR3 nucleotides read TGTGCCAGCAGGACTAGCGGGAGCACAGATACGCAGTATTTT. Residues: CASRTSGSTDTQYF.

The J gene is TRBJ2-5, the V gene TRBV6-6, with D possibly TRBD1 on 5 matching bases. Looked up from germline, CDR1 is MNHNY and CDR2 is SVGAGI (reference sequence). Trimming stripped 0 bases from V and 5 bases from J, with 13 bases between. The CDR3 loop spans 15 amino acids. The CDR3 DNA follows: TGTGCCAGCAGTTACTCGGGTGGGGCTTTTGAGACCCAGTACTTC. This encodes CASSYSGGAFETQYF.

The J gene is TRBJ1-3, the V gene TRBV27; 7 bases line up with TRBD1. CDR1 is MNHEY and CDR2 is SMNVEV in the germline V gene (reference sequence). This CDR3 is built from 14 residues. The J segment lost 4 bases and the V segment lost 5 bases, leaving 5 bases of the junction unmatched. The CDR3 nucleotides are TGTGCCAGCAGTCCTGACAGGGCAGGAAACACCATATATTTT. Residues: CASSPDRAGNTIYF.

This clone was observed once. The chain combines TRBV6-2 or TRBV6-3 with TRBJ2-1, with 13 bases identical to TRBD2. V gave up 5 bases and J gave up 6 bases; unmatched junction bases: 7. CDR3 length: 16 residues. Looked up from germline, CDR1 is MNHEY and CDR2 is SVGEGT. The CDR3 bases are TGTGCCAGCAGTGGACGGACTAGCGGGAGTCTCAATGAGCAGTTCTTC. Protein sequence: CASSGRTSGSLNEQFF.

V usage is TRBV27 and J usage is TRBJ2-7; 9 nucleotides match TRBD1. Per germline, CDR1 MNHEY and CDR2 SMNVEV (reference sequence). With 2 bases clipped from V and 6 bases from J, the junction kept 5 bases outside the gene matches. The CDR3 totals 14 residues. DNA of the CDR3: TGTGCCAGCAGTTTACCGGGACAGGGAGCCGAGCAGTACTTC. This translates into CASSLPGQGAEQYF.

This chain uses TRBV3-1 (or the pseudogene TRBV3-2) with TRBJ1-2, with a tentative D call TRBD1 (5 bases). From germline, CDR1 is LGHDT and CDR2 YNNKEL (reference sequence). Trimming removed 0 bases at V and 6 bases at J, with 5 bases between. This CDR3 is built from 12 residues. The CDR3 DNA is TGTGCCAGCAGCCAAGAAGGGGATGGCTACACCTTC. It codes for CASSQEGDGYTF.

J is TRBJ1-3 and V is TRBV4-3; maybe TRBD1 (5 bases). This CDR3 spans 16 amino acids. The V and J ends lost 0 bases and 0 bases respectively, with 9 bases between them. The germline CDR1 and CDR2 sequences are LGHNA and YSLEER. The CDR3 sequence is CASSQERTYSGNTIYF. CDR3 DNA sequence: TGCGCCAGCAGCCAAGAAAGGACATACTCTGGAAACACCATATATTTT.

J is TRBJ2-1 and V is TRBV28; a weak D match, TRBD2 (5 bases). V shed 7 bases and J shed 4 bases, with 8 bases lying between them. The length of the CDR3 is 12 residues. Per the germline V gene, CDR1 is MDHEN and CDR2 is SYDVKM. CDR3 bases: TGTGCCAGCACTAGCAGTTACAATGAGCAGTTCTTC. Residues: CASTSSYNEQFF.

The gene calls are TRBV5-1 and TRBJ1-2; TRBD1 agrees at 7 bases. The junction had 14 bases not matched to a gene; V was cut back by 0 bases and J by 9 bases. This CDR3 has 16 residues. Germline CDR1 and CDR2: SGHRS and YFSETQ. The CDR3 DNA is TGCGCCAGCAGCTTGGGGCTGGGACAGCGATACTACAGCTACACCTTC. As protein: CASSLGLGQRYYSYTF.

This sequence joins TRBV27 and TRBJ2-7; D is perhaps TRBD1 (6 bases). The germline V gene has CDR1 MNHEY and CDR2 SMNVEV (reference sequence). This CDR3 is built from 11 residues. Trimming shortened V by 7 bases and J by 2 bases, and 6 bases separated the two germline ends. CDR3 in amino acids: CASKGAYEQYF. The CDR3 DNA is TGTGCCAGCAAGGGGGCCTACGAGCAGTACTTC.

The chain employs TRBV12-3 or TRBV12-4 and TRBJ1-1; D unresolved. The CDR3 has 12 amino acids. V was cut by 4 bases and J by 2 bases, with 5 bases left in between. In DNA form, the CDR3 reads TGTGCCAGCAGTTCCATTAACACTGAAGCTTTCTTT. Its protein is CASSSINTEAFF.

The rearrangement uses TRBV11-2 and TRBJ1-1, with 7 bases identical to TRBD1. V was pared by 6 bases and J by 3 bases, with 10 bases of the junction left unmatched. The CDR3 sequence is 15 residues long. Germline V lookup: CDR1 SGHAT, CDR2 FQNNGV. The CDR3 coding sequence is TGTGCCAGCAGGGTCGACAGGGCACGGCACACTGAAGCTTTCTTT. Translating gives CASRVDRARHTEAFF.

The chain employs TRBV5-6 and TRBJ2-2; possibly TRBD1 for D (5 bases). Germline V gene lookup returns CDR1 SGHDT and CDR2 YYEEEE. This CDR3 region has 14 residues. Between the trimmed V and J ends, which lost 5 bases and 3 bases, there was a span of 11 bases. The CDR3, as DNA: TGTGCCAGCAGTAATCAGGGCCACACCGGGGAGCTGTTTTTT. Its protein is CASSNQGHTGELFF.

This chain joins TRBV7-2 and TRBJ2-1; TRBD2 aligns across 9 bases. Germline V gene data show CDR1 as SGHTA and CDR2 as FQGNSA. The CDR3 runs 15 residues. Trimming at V came to 5 bases and at J to 7 bases, leaving 9 bases not matched to a gene. In nucleotides, the CDR3 is TGTGCCAGCAGCCAAGGGACTAGCACAAGGAATGAGCAGTTCTTC. Protein sequence: CASSQGTSTRNEQFF.

This chain joins TRBV6-2 or TRBV6-3 and TRBJ2-3; 9 bases agree with TRBD2. The CDR3 extends over 18 amino acids. Unmatched junction bases numbered 17, after V lost 6 bases and J lost 4 bases. From germline, CDR1 is MNHEY and CDR2 SVGEGT. CDR3 coding DNA: TGTGCCAGCAGCCTACCCCCGCCTACTAGCGGGTGGGCAGATACGCAGTATTTT. Amino acids: CASSLPPPTSGWADTQYF.

The rearrangement uses TRBV7-2 and TRBJ2-2, with TRBD2 identical over 7 bases. Per germline, CDR1 SGHTA and CDR2 FQGNSA. The CDR3 consists of 16 residues. Trimming at V came to 2 bases and at J to 5 bases, leaving 8 bases not matched to a gene. The CDR3 protein is CASSLIRLAETGELFF. The CDR3 nucleotides are TGTGCCAGCAGCTTAATTAGGCTAGCGGAGACCGGGGAGCTGTTTTTT.

This sequence joins TRBV9 and TRBJ1-5; possibly TRBD1 for D (6 bases). The V end was cut by 4 bases, the J end by 3 bases, with 8 bases between. Germline V lookup: CDR1 SGDLS, CDR2 YYNGEE. This CDR3 region has 13 residues. The CDR3 sequence: CASSSGANQPQHF. DNA of the CDR3: TGTGCCAGCAGCTCAGGGGCCAATCAGCCCCAGCATTTT.

The gene calls are TRBV10-1 and TRBJ2-2, with 9 bases that match TRBD2. There are 16 residues in the CDR3. The J segment lost 5 bases and the V segment lost 6 bases, leaving 10 bases of the junction unmatched. Per the germline V gene, CDR1 is WNHNN and CDR2 is SYGVQD (reference sequence). CDR3: CASRCLSGRSTGELFF. For the CDR3, the DNA is TGCGCCAGCAGATGCCTTAGCGGGAGATCAACCGGGGAGCTGTTTTTT.

This sequence joins TRBV11-2 and TRBJ2-6; TRBD1 matches 9 bases. Germline assignment: CDR1 SGHAT and CDR2 FQNNGV. The CDR3 runs 18 residues. V shed 2 bases, J shed 0 bases, and the junction held 5 bases outside the gene matches. CDR3 residues: CASSLRTGAYSGANVLTF. CDR3 in DNA: TGTGCCAGCAGCTTAAGGACAGGGGCGTACTCTGGGGCCAACGTCCTGACTTTC.

This rearrangement joins TRBV15 to TRBJ2-7; unclear D gene. The CDR3 is 13 amino acids. Between the trimmed V and J ends, which lost 1 base and 3 bases, there was a span of 7 bases. The germline V gene has CDR1 LNHNV and CDR2 YYDKDF (reference sequence). This chain's CDR3 is CATSRVSGYEQYF. The CDR3 DNA is TGTGCCACCAGCAGAGTTTCGGGCTACGAGCAGTACTTC. The full variable domain, its missing parts supplied by reference TRBV15 and TRBJ2-7, is DAMVIQNPRYQVTQFGKPVTLSCSQTLNHNVMYWYQQKSSQAPKLLFHYYDKDFNNEADTPDNFQSRRPNTSFCFLDIRSPGLGDTAMYLCATSRVSGYEQYFGPGTRLTVT.

The count of this clone is one. The rearrangement uses TRBV5-1 and TRBJ2-5, with a weak D call TRBD1 (6 bases). The CDR3 loop spans 14 amino acids. The germline V gene has CDR1 SGHRS and CDR2 YFSETQ. Trimming stripped 0 bases from V and 2 bases from J, with 8 bases between. CDR3 amino acids: CASSLEGGQETQYF. The CDR3 DNA sequence: TGCGCCAGCAGCTTGGAAGGGGGACAAGAGACCCAGTACTTC.

V gene TRBV6-2 or TRBV6-3 combines with J gene TRBJ2-1; perhaps TRBD1 as D (5 bases). Looked up from germline, CDR1 is MNHEY and CDR2 is SVGEGT. Trimming stripped 6 bases from V and 4 bases from J, with 10 bases between. This CDR3 region has 13 residues. Written as DNA, the CDR3 is TGTGCCAGCAGCCCGGACACTTACAATGAGCAGTTCTTC. It yields the protein CASSPDTYNEQFF.

V gene TRBV7-9 combines with J gene TRBJ2-3, with D tentatively TRBD1 (6 bases). V shed 5 bases and J shed 2 bases, with 17 bases lying between them. Germline CDR1 reads SEHNR; CDR2 reads FQNEAQ (reference sequence). This CDR3 is 16 amino acids long. CDR3: CASSRPRKGHTDTQYF. CDR3 DNA: TGTGCCAGCAGCCGGCCCCGAAAGGGACACACAGATACGCAGTATTTT. Variable domain in full (rest from reference TRBV7-9 and TRBJ2-3): DTGVSQNPRHKITKRGQNVTFRCDPISEHNRLYWYRQTLGQGPEFLTYFQNEAQLEKSRLLSDRFSAERPKGSFSTLEIQRTEQGDSAMYLCASSRPRKGHTDTQYFGPGTRLTVL.

This sequence joins TRBV6-6 and TRBJ1-2; possible D gene TRBD1, 6 bases. Per the germline V gene, CDR1 is MNHNY and CDR2 is SVGAGI (reference sequence). There are 12 residues in the CDR3. V dropped 5 bases and J dropped 7 bases, with 11 bases sitting between them. The CDR3 DNA reads as TGTGCCAGCAGTCCAGTCAGGGGTGGCTACACCTTC. Its translation: CASSPVRGGYTF.

The V gene is TRBV6-5, the J gene TRBJ1-2, with a weak D call TRBD1 (6 bases). Germline lookup yields CDR1 MNHEY and CDR2 SVGAGI. The V end was cut by 5 bases, the J end by 6 bases, with 19 bases between. The CDR3 consists of 15 residues. The CDR3 protein is CASSPQGNFVHGYTF. DNA of the CDR3: TGTGCCAGCAGTCCACAGGGAAATTTTGTCCATGGCTACACCTTC.

This clone was recorded a few times. This sequence joins TRBV4-2 and TRBJ1-1; D is possibly TRBD1 (5 bases). Between the trimmed V and J ends, which lost 8 bases and 3 bases, there was a span of 22 bases. The CDR3 runs to 16 residues. CDR1 and CDR2 from the germline V gene are LGHNA and YNFKEQ. The CDR3: CASQGQGVGWDTEAFF. The CDR3 DNA reads TGTGCCAGCCAAGGACAAGGGGTCGGTTGGGACACTGAAGCTTTCTTT.